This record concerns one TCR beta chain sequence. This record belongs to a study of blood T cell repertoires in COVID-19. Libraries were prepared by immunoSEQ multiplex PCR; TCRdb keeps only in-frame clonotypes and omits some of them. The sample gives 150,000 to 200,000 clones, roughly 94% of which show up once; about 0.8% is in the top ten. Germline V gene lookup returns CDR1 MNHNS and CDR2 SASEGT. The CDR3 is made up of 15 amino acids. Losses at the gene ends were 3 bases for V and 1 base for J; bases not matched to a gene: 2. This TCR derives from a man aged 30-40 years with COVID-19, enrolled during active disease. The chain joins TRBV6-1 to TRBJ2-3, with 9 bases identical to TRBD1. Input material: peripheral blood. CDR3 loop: CASSEDRGRTDTQYF. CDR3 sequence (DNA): TGTGCCAGCAGTGAGGACAGGGGACGCACAGATACGCAGTATTTT.